This TCR beta chain derives from a study of T cells in Graves' hyperthyroidism and ophthalmopathy. Disease duration was under 3 months in the ophthalmopathy patients, who also had a Clinical Activity Score of at least 3 and a NOSPECS grade of at least 4. Patients showing uncontrolled infection, other autoimmune disease, pregnancy or lactation were ineligible. This clonotype was seen many times. Its target is unknown. Findings of the study overall: Ophthalmopathy onset followed model prediction by a median about six months.

Trimming left V 1 base short and J 4 bases short, with 14 bases between. The CDR3 covers 16 residues. CDR1 and CDR2 (germline): SEHNR, FQNEAQ (reference sequence). Amplified regions were TCR beta CDR3 sequences from RNA transcripts. The primer set for the first-round RT-PCR of the TCR CDR3 was HTBI. TCRdb ran MiXCR on the multiplex PCR reads and lists one entry per CDR3 protein. Here the sample spans about 640,000 distinct CDR3 sequences, about a fifth being singletons. Sequencing was carried out using blood. The chain carries TRBV7-9 and TRBJ2-1; no firm D call. This receptor was identified in a man aged 30 to 45 with Graves' ophthalmopathy. CDR3 bases: TGTGCCAGCAGCTTAGTCGTAATAGGCACTTACAATGAGCAGTTCTTC. It translates to CASSLVVIGTYNEQFF.